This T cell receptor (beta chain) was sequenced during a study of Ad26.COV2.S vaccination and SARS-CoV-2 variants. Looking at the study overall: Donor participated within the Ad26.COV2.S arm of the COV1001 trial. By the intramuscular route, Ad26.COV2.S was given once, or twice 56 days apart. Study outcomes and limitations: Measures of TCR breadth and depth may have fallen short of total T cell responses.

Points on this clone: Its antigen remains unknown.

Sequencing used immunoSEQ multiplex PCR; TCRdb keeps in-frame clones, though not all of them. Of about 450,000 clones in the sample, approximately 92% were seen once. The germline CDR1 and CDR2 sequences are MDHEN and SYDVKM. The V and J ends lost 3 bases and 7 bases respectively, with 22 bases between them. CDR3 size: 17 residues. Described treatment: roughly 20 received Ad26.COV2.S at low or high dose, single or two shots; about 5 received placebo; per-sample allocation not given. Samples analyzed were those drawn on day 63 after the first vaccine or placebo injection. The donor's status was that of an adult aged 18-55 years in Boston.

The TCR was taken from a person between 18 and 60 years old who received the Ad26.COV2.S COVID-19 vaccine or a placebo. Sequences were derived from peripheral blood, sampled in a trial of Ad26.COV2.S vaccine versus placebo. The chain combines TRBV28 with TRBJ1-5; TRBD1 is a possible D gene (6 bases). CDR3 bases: TGTGCCAGCAGTTTCCCCGGGAGGGGGGGTATCTGGCAGCCCCAGCATTTT. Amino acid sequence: CASSFPGRGGIWQPQHF.